Shown below are 2 T cell receptor beta chains from a single sample sequenced in a study of blood T cells in healthy people across ages. It was with a sample-barcoded 5' primer and a J-beta primer mix that a second PCR of roughly 6 to 11 cycles was run. In TCRdb, the 5' RACE reads were re-called with MiXCR into one record per CDR3 protein. The sample shows around 670,000 distinct CDR3 sequences, under 30% of them seen only once. Sequenced sample: blood. These receptors were collected from a woman older than 75 in good health.

This clonotype was detected only a few times. The V call is TRBV9, the J call TRBJ2-5; D might be TRBD2 (6 bases). Near its end, the DNA agrees better with TRBJ2-7, so the J call may be wrong. The germline V gene encodes CDR1 SGDLS and CDR2 YYNGEE. The CDR3 spans 14 residues. CDR3 DNA: TGTGCCAGCAGCGTAGTCGGAGGGAGCGACGAGCAGTACTTC. It yields the protein CASSVVGGSDEQYF.

This clonotype was seen many times. J is TRBJ2-7 and V is TRBV10-3, with 10 nucleotides matching TRBD1. Germline CDR1 ENHRY, CDR2 SYGVKD. The CDR3 runs to 18 residues. The V gene end was trimmed by 0 bases and the J gene end by 4 bases; junction bases not matched to a gene: 12. CDR3 sequence: CAISESSIGTGAMYEQYF. CDR3 DNA: TGTGCCATCAGTGAGTCCTCCATCGGGACAGGGGCCATGTACGAGCAGTACTTC.